This entry describes one TCR beta chain. The data were obtained in a study of shared clonotypes between healthy human individuals. Germline CDR1 is MNHEY and CDR2 is SVGAGI. This CDR3 spans 13 amino acids. V was trimmed by 8 bases and J by 0 bases, leaving 8 bases between them. Naive CD8 populations comprised CD45RO-negative cells positively selected for CCR7, excluding terminally differentiated effector memory CD45RA+ cells. Only in-frame clones appear in the TCRdb table, and some are missing; sequencing was by immunoSEQ multiplex PCR. The sample holds approximately 1.9 million clones, around 95% seen once.

What was sequenced was naive CD8+ T cells from PBMCs. This chain links TRBV6-5 with TRBJ1-3; no clear D gene. The TCR comes from a man aged 18-30 years in good health. Some clones in this sample may be carry-over from other donors' samples. In DNA form, the CDR3 reads TGTGCCAGCCATTTGAACTCTGGAAACACCATATATTTT. This gives the protein CASHLNSGNTIYF.